Listed below are T cell receptor beta chains from one sample, sequenced in a study of T cell responses to AZD1222 COVID-19 vaccine. TCRdb keeps only in-frame clones here, not all; method: immunoSEQ multiplex PCR. The sample consists of 100,000 to 150,000 clones, 89% of them appearing once. Sample: peripheral blood, taken on day 0 of AZD1222 vaccination. These receptors were collected from an adult in good health. CDR3s leave out the opening cysteine and the closing phenylalanine or tryptophan. Fields, in order: CDR3 length, V gene, CDR3 protein.

len: 9; v_gene: TRBV28; CDR3aa: AGGAGNTIY
len: 13; v_gene: TRBV2; CDR3aa: ASRGRTGEGNEQY
len: 13; v_gene: TRBV5-6; CDR3aa: ASSRYYREHDEQY
len: 13; v_gene: TRBV18; CDR3aa: ASSPAEGADTEAF
len: 16; v_gene: TRBV27; CDR3aa: ASSTGTSGGARTDTQY
len: 12; v_gene: TRBV30; CDR3aa: AWSETGWNTEAF
len: 14; v_gene: TRBV5-1; CDR3aa: ASSFWVAGVGNEQF
len: 10; v_gene: TRBV11-3; CDR3aa: ASSSGDTEAF
len: 12; v_gene: TRBV29-1; CDR3aa: SAEDGVSRNTIY
len: 14; v_gene: TRBV3-1/TRBV3-2; CDR3aa: ASSQGAGQGNQPQH
len: 13; v_gene: TRBV11-3; CDR3aa: ASSPGQGRTGELF
len: 11; v_gene: TRBV18; CDR3aa: ASSDATNEKLF
len: 16; v_gene: TRBV21-1; CDR3aa: ASSKLGRDRGLSYEQY
len: 10; v_gene: TRBV18; CDR3aa: ASSPQSRSAF
len: 12; v_gene: TRBV28; CDR3aa: ASSSQGASYEQY
len: 13; v_gene: TRBV10-3; CDR3aa: AISESGTGHYEQY
len: 11; v_gene: TRBV12-3/TRBV12-4; CDR3aa: ASSLAGNSPLH
len: 12; v_gene: TRBV6-5; CDR3aa: ASSYGQNNSPLH
len: 14; v_gene: TRBV5-5; CDR3aa: ASSLVAGGSVNTQY
len: 14; v_gene: TRBV7-8; CDR3aa: ASSGGQLYSNQPQH
len: 12; v_gene: TRBV10-3; CDR3aa: AISAKQTQETQY
len: 11; v_gene: TRBV7-2; CDR3aa: ASSMDGYQPQH
len: 12; v_gene: TRBV6-5; CDR3aa: ASRLRQTYNEQF
len: 11; v_gene: TRBV19; CDR3aa: ASRVREYYGYT
len: 14; v_gene: TRBV4-2; CDR3aa: ASSQGTSGGVWEQY
len: 13; v_gene: TRBV6-5; CDR3aa: ASSYSTVPATEAF
len: 12; v_gene: TRBV7-2; CDR3aa: ASSPQGWGEGYT
len: 11; v_gene: TRBV5-1; CDR3aa: ASIGEVGNIQY
len: 9; v_gene: TRBV5-1; CDR3aa: ASSNQGTQY
len: 13; v_gene: TRBV24-1; CDR3aa: ATSDFPSGTTEQF
len: 9; v_gene: TRBV29-1; CDR3aa: SVEVGDTQY
len: 13; v_gene: TRBV7-9; CDR3aa: ASRSLGVRDNEQF
len: 12; v_gene: TRBV4-2; CDR3aa: ASSQATSRRPQH
len: 15; v_gene: TRBV6-2/TRBV6-3; CDR3aa: ASSYPPASGSGNEQY
len: 14; v_gene: TRBV4-1; CDR3aa: ASSQDGDSRSEKLF
len: 11; v_gene: TRBV5-1; CDR3aa: ASSTQGDTEAF
len: 11; v_gene: TRBV19; CDR3aa: ASSIGFRDEQY
len: 10; v_gene: TRBV12-5; CDR3aa: ASGTGGNEQF
len: 14; v_gene: TRBV5-4; CDR3aa: ASSLWGRIVSYEQY
len: 12; v_gene: TRBV3-1/TRBV3-2; CDR3aa: ASSQGTGRETQY
len: 13; v_gene: TRBV28; CDR3aa: ASRYRGGGNSPLH
len: 10; v_gene: TRBV28; CDR3aa: ASSLWQNEQF
len: 12; v_gene: TRBV7-2; CDR3aa: ASTQGRGHNEQF
len: 11; v_gene: TRBV3-1/TRBV3-2; CDR3aa: ASRNRRGTEAF
len: 13; v_gene: TRBV7-3; CDR3aa: ASSLGPSSYNEQF